This is a list of T cell receptor beta chains from one sample in a study of T cell changes during pregnancy in multiple sclerosis. Measured with immunoSEQ multiplex PCR; TCRdb has only the in-frame clones, and not every one. The table has tens of thousands of clones, roughly 90% seen once. Sequencing was performed on CD4+ T cells from peripheral blood mononuclear cells, taken in the second trimester of pregnancy. All receptors derive from a female donor with multiple sclerosis, enrolled in a pregnancy study. Each CDR3 is given with its conserved first and last residue. Each record gives: J gene, D gene, CDR3 length, V gene, clone size, CDR3 DNA, CDR3 protein. The D gene is left open where the match is weak. The size entry is marked missing in some rows and otherwise reads once, few, many or a size class.

>TRBJ1-3|.|13|TRBV10-2|few
TGCGCCAGCAGGGGCCTCTCTGGAAACACCATATATTTT
CASRGLSGNTIYF
>TRBJ1-4|TRBD1|17|TRBV12-5|.
TGTGCTAGTGACTCCGGGACAGCGGGGGGAACTAATGAAAAACTGTTTTTT
CASDSGTAGGTNEKLFF
>TRBJ1-5|.|15|TRBV4-2|.
TGTGCCAGCAGCCAAGATAGGGGGGGGCCTCAGCCCCAGCATTTT
CASSQDRGGPQPQHF
>TRBJ1-1|TRBD1|12|TRBV5-1|.
TGCGCCAGCAGCTTTGACAGGGGTGAAGCTTTCTTT
CASSFDRGEAFF
>TRBJ2-7|.|19|TRBV7-2|.
TGTGCCAGCAGCTCCCCAATGTACTACTCGGCAGAATCCTCCTACGAGCAGTACTTC
CASSSPMYYSAESSYEQYF
>TRBJ1-5|.|13|TRBV19|.
TGTGCCAGTAGTGTTCAGATTGATCAGCCCCAGCATTTT
CASSVQIDQPQHF
>TRBJ2-7|TRBD2|11|TRBV6-5|.
TGTGCCAGCTTCGCGGGAGGGGAGCAGTACTTC
CASFAGGEQYF
>TRBJ1-2|.|15|TRBV18|once
TGTGCCAGCTCACCGGAAAGGGGCGCGAACTATGGCTACACCTTC
CASSPERGANYGYTF
>TRBJ1-1|TRBD1|17|TRBV7-8|.
TGTGCCAGCAGCCAACCTCCAGGGACAGGGGTAAACACTGAAGCTTTCTTT
CASSQPPGTGVNTEAFF
>TRBJ2-7|TRBD1|15|TRBV19|.
TGTGCCAGTAGTGCGCGAGACAGGGGAAATTACGAGCAGTACTTC
CASSARDRGNYEQYF
>TRBJ2-7|TRBD2|16|TRBV19|.
TGTGCCAGTAGTAGTCGGTGGGACTACAACTCCTACGAGCAGTACTTC
CASSSRWDYNSYEQYF
>TRBJ1-2|TRBD1|15|TRBV6-1|.
TGTGCCAGCAGTGAAAACAGGGGGGGAAACTATGGCTACACCTTC
CASSENRGGNYGYTF
>TRBJ1-3|TRBD1|12|TRBV14|.
TGTGCCAGCAGCTCTACAGGGGTATCGGTATATTTT
CASSSTGVSVYF
>TRBJ2-7|.|12|TRBV29-1|.
TGCAGCGTTGCGGAACAGTCCTACGAGCAGTACTTC
CSVAEQSYEQYF
>TRBJ2-3|.|14|TRBV11-2|.
TGTGCCAGCAGCTTAGGGTCGGTCGGGGATACGCAGTATTTT
CASSLGSVGDTQYF
>TRBJ2-3|.|15|TRBV5-1|.
TGCGCCAGCAGCTTGGCGGCAGGCGGGACAGATACGCAGTATTTT
CASSLAAGGTDTQYF
>TRBJ1-2|.|15|TRBV14|.
TGTGCCAGCAGCCAAGGCCCTCCAGCTCGGGGGGGCTACACCTTC
CASSQGPPARGGYTF
>TRBJ2-6|TRBD2|19|TRBV6-1|.
TGTGCCAGCAGTGGCTTGATGACTAGCGGGAAAACTGGGGCCAACGTCCTGACTTTC
CASSGLMTSGKTGANVLTF
>TRBJ1-2|.|14|TRBV30|once
TGTGCCTGGAGTGGGCAGGGGTTTACCTATGGCTACACCTTC
CAWSGQGFTYGYTF
>TRBJ2-2|.|15|TRBV7-8|few
TGTGCCAGCAGCTTGCTGCCAACTAGGACCGGGGAGCTGTTTTTT
CASSLLPTRTGELFF
>TRBJ1-2|.|14|TRBV7-9|.
TGTGCCAGCAGCTTAGGGAGAGGCGGGGCCGGCTACACCTTC
CASSLGRGGAGYTF
>TRBJ2-2|.|13|TRBV19|once
TGTGCCACACGGGAAGGGAACACCGGGGAGCTGTTTTTT
CATREGNTGELFF
>TRBJ1-1|.|16|TRBV27|.
TGTGCCAGCAGACGCAACTTCAGGTCTCGGAACACTGAAGCTTTCTTT
CASRRNFRSRNTEAFF
>TRBJ2-1|TRBD2|19|TRBV7-2|.
TGTGCCAGCAGCTTAGCGCTCTCTCTAGCGGGGATCTCGAACAATGAGCAGTTCTTC
CASSLALSLAGISNNEQFF
>TRBJ2-1|TRBD1|14|TRBV2|.
TGTGCCAGCAGTTCCGGGACAGGGGGTTTGGAGCAGTTCTTC
CASSSGTGGLEQFF
>TRBJ1-3|.|13|TRBV6-1|.
TGTGCCGCTTCAGGTCCCTTCGGAAACACCATATATTTT
CAASGPFGNTIYF
>TRBJ1-5|.|15|TRBV19|.
TGTGCCAGTACCAATCAGGCAGGGCCCAATCAGCCCCAGCATTTT
CASTNQAGPNQPQHF
>TRBJ1-6|.|16|TRBV18|.
TGTGCCAGCTCTACAAGGGGTGCAGCACCCGATTCACCCCTCCACTTT
CASSTRGAAPDSPLHF
>TRBJ1-2|.|14|TRBV6-1|.
TGTGCCAGCAGTGAAGGGGAGCCTCGCTATGGCTACACCTTC
CASSEGEPRYGYTF
>TRBJ1-2|.|13|TRBV18|.
TGTGCCAGCTCCCTGAACGGGGGGGATGGCTACACCTTC
CASSLNGGDGYTF
>TRBJ1-2|.|14|TRBV5-1|.
TGCGCCAGCAGCAGCAGGGACACCGGGGATGGCTACACCTTC
CASSSRDTGDGYTF
>TRBJ1-2|.|13|TRBV30|.
TGTGCCTGGAGTGTAGGGGTTAACTATGGCTACACCTTC
CAWSVGVNYGYTF
>TRBJ1-1|.|15|TRBV11-2|.
TGTGCCAGCAGCCCTCTGAGGCAGGGCTGGGCTGAAGCTTTCTTT
CASSPLRQGWAEAFF
>TRBJ2-1|TRBD2|14|TRBV6-6|.
TGTGCCAGCAGTCAGACTAGCGGGGTCGGTGAGCAGTTCTTC
CASSQTSGVGEQFF
>TRBJ2-3|TRBD2|15|TRBV11-2|.
TGTGCCAGCAGCTACCGGGGGGAGAGGGCAGATACGCAGTATTTT
CASSYRGERADTQYF
>TRBJ1-5|.|14|TRBV7-2|.
TGTGCCAGCAGCCCACAGGGTTCATTCCAGCCCCAGCATTTT
CASSPQGSFQPQHF
>TRBJ2-1|.|14|TRBV19|.
TGTGCCAGTAGTATAGATCCCCCAGGGGATGAGCAGTTCTTC
CASSIDPPGDEQFF
>TRBJ1-1|TRBD1|13|TRBV5-1|.
TGCGCCAGCCTCGGACAGGGGCACACTGAAGCTTTCTTT
CASLGQGHTEAFF
>TRBJ2-3|TRBD2|19|TRBV11-2|.
TGTGCCAGCAGCCGACCGGGACTAGCGGGAGTGGGTGGCACAGATACGCAGTATTTT
CASSRPGLAGVGGTDTQYF
>TRBJ2-5|TRBD1|14|TRBV6-5|.
TGTGCCAGCAGCCACCGGGACAGAAAAGAGACCCAGTACTTC
CASSHRDRKETQYF
>TRBJ2-7|TRBD2|14|TRBV6-5|.
TGTGCCAGCAGCCTTAGCGGGAGCCCCTACGAGCAGTACTTC
CASSLSGSPYEQYF
>TRBJ1-2|TRBD1|15|TRBV27|.
TGTGCCAGCAGGATAAGGGGACAGGCTAACTATGGCTACACCTTC
CASRIRGQANYGYTF
>TRBJ1-2|TRBD1|14|TRBV19|.
TGTGCCAGTAGTATGGTCAGGGACAGCTATGGCTACACCTTC
CASSMVRDSYGYTF
>TRBJ1-6|.|13|TRBV6-5|.
TGTGCCAGCAGTGCATTACTTGATTCACCCCTCCACTTT
CASSALLDSPLHF
>TRBJ2-1|TRBD1|16|TRBV7-9|.
TGTGCCAGCAGCACCCCCGGGACAGGGGGCTACAATGAGCAGTTCTTC
CASSTPGTGGYNEQFF
>TRBJ2-7|TRBD1|16|TRBV18|.
TGTGCCAGCTCACTCATGGTGGGACAGGACTACAACGAGCAGTACTTC
CASSLMVGQDYNEQYF
>TRBJ1-2|.|15|TRBV21-1|.
TGTGCCAGCGACCAACAGGTAGGTTCCCTCTATGGCTACACCTTC
CASDQQVGSLYGYTF
>TRBJ2-1|.|13|TRBV19|.
TGTGCCAGTAGCGCATACGGGGGACATGAGCAGTTCTTC
CASSAYGGHEQFF